The T cell receptor beta chain under discussion was sequenced for a study of blood T cells in healthy people across ages. Of note for this clonotype: The antigen is undetermined.

Study-wide findings and caveats: Unsorted PBMCs blocked a conclusive comparison of naive and antigen-experienced cells. With age, beta diversity per million T cells declined roughly linearly, significantly by 40.

A second roughly 7 to 11 cycle PCR used barcoded and J-beta primers. Every cDNA molecule carried a tag from a template-switch adaptor bearing 12 random nucleotides. Each single sample gave us at least 2.5 million CDR3-containing paired-end reads. One entry per CDR3 protein results from TCRdb running MiXCR on the 5' RACE reads. The sample shows roughly 1,800,000 distinct CDR3 sequences, about 49% of them seen only once. V dropped 3 bases and J dropped 4 bases, with 11 bases sitting between them. The CDR3 loop spans 14 amino acids. Specimen: blood. The TCR comes from a woman aged 40 to 49 in good health. The chain couples TRBV12-3 or TRBV12-4 to TRBJ2-3, with D unclear. The CDR3 spells CASSFPLRADTQYF. CDR3 sequence (DNA): TGTGCCAGCAGTTTCCCACTTAGAGCAGATACGCAGTATTTT.